The following is a T cell receptor beta chain sequence with its context. The antigen remains undetermined. This specimen comes from a study of Ad26.COV2.S vaccination and SARS-CoV-2 variants. Study-level information: The donor belonged to the COV1001 Ad26.COV2.S trial arm. Once, or twice with 56 days between doses, Ad26.COV2.S was given intramuscularly.

General study points: Total T cell responses were possibly underestimated by TCR breadth and depth analyses.

Germline assignment: CDR1 LNHNV and CDR2 YYDKDF (reference sequence). CDR3 length: 15 residues. Trimming removed 8 bases from V and 4 bases from J, with 20 bases in between. Sequenced by immunoSEQ multiplex PCR; TCRdb stores in-frame clones only, minus some. The sample lists 300,000 to 350,000 clones; 85% to 90% were seen once. Described treatment: over 15 received Ad26.COV2.S at low or high dose, single or two shots; several received placebo; per-sample allocation not given. At day 63 after the first vaccine or placebo injection, samples were drawn. Whoever gave the sample was an adult aged 18-55 years in Boston.

Specimen: peripheral blood, collected in a trial of Ad26.COV2.S vaccine versus placebo. The chain carries TRBV15 and TRBJ1-1; unclear D gene. The receptor was isolated from a person between 18 and 59 years old who received the Ad26.COV2.S COVID-19 vaccine or a placebo. The CDR3 coding sequence is TGTGCCACCGGAGCGGGTGGTGGGCAGTTCACTGAAGCTTTCTTT. As protein: CATGAGGGQFTEAFF.